A single sample gave rise to the 5 T cell receptor beta chains below, sequenced in a study of blood T cells in healthy people across ages. It was with a sample-barcoded 5' primer and a J-beta primer mix that a second PCR of roughly 7 to 12 cycles was run. MiXCR, run by TCRdb on the 5' RACE reads, gives a single entry per CDR3 protein. The sample records over a million distinct CDR3 sequences, about 23% being singletons. This sample also belongs to another study, concerning T cells of mothers and their children.

Sequencing was carried out using blood. Receptor source: a girl aged 2 to 9 in good health.

The chain is built from TRBV28 and TRBJ2-5; D unresolved. The DNA end is more similar to TRBJ2-7, so the J call may be wrong. The CDR3 spans 14 residues. Germline-derived CDR1 and CDR2 are MDHEN and SYDVKM. CDR3 nucleotide sequence: TGTGCCAGCAGTTTTAACGCAGGAAACTACGAGCAGTACTTC. Protein sequence: CASSFNAGNYEQYF.

This clonotype came up many times. The gene calls are TRBV11-2 and TRBJ2-5, with unresolved D. The CDR3 is 12 amino acids. V was shortened by 5 bases and J by 5 bases, with 9 bases between the two germline ends. Per the germline V gene, CDR1 is SGHAT and CDR2 is FQNNGV. CDR3 nucleotide sequence: TGTGCCAGCAGCCCTCGTTGGGAGACCCAGTACTTC. This codes for CASSPRWETQYF.

This clonotype was counted only a few times. The rearrangement joins TRBV28 to TRBJ2-7; either TRBD1 or TRBD2 may fit D (5 bases each). CDR1 MDHEN and CDR2 SYDVKM come from the germline V gene. Trimming cost V 1 base and J 2 bases, with 15 bases left between them. The CDR3 totals 16 residues. CDR3 loop: CASSLLGTLKTYEQYF. CDR3 in DNA: TGTGCCAGCAGTTTATTAGGGACGCTAAAAACCTACGAGCAGTACTTC.

This clonotype was observed a few times. The CDR3 loop reads CASSEATHHNSPLHF. DNA for the CDR3: TGTGCCAGCAGTGAAGCGACGCACCATAATTCACCCCTCCACTTT. The chain links TRBV6-1 to TRBJ1-6, with no clear D. Trimming took off 0 bases at V and 5 bases at J, with 8 bases between the two ends. The CDR3 totals 15 residues. From germline, CDR1 is MNHNS and CDR2 SASEGT.

This clonotype was counted a few times. At one end the junction does not follow the germline gene, possibly because of a read error. The V gene is TRBV29-1, the J gene TRBJ2-4; D gene ambiguous. CDR1 SQVTM and CDR2 ANQGSEA come from the germline V gene. The CDR3 runs to 12 residues. The CDR3 spells CSVQFAKNVQYF. The CDR3 nucleotides read TGCAGCGTTCAATTTGCCAAAAACGTTCAGTACTTC. Based on the CDR3 plus reference TRBV29-1 and TRBJ2-4, the full variable domain is SAVISQKPSRDICQRGTSLTIQCQVDSQVTMMFWYRQQPGQSLTLIATANQGSEATYESGFVIDKFPISRPNLTFSTLTVSNMSPEDSSIYLCSVQFAKNVQYFGAGTRLSVL.